This T cell receptor beta chain came from a study of blood T cells in healthy people across ages (dated by TCRdb to 2015 to 2017). General notes on the study: In model experiments, template switching captured about one uniquely barcoded TCR beta cDNA molecule for every two T cells. To avoid experimental bias, donors of different ages were distributed randomly across sequencing lanes. To track age-related changes in TCR beta repertoire diversity, the study relied on deep sequencing normalized with unique cDNA molecular identifiers. For two donors (one aged 18 to 29 and one aged 80 or older), the study analyzed two additional independent replicas of 1 million unique cDNA reads from the same blood draw. Four age groups were formed from the donors: young (average about 16 years), middle-aged (approximately 39), aged (roughly 58) and long-lived (less than 85). On the study overall, not on this receptor specifically: Estimates of total diversity based on one million sequenced T cells were considered lower bounds and underestimates. The CMV infection status of donors was not known, potentially confounding age-related changes in expanded clonotypes. Because profiling used bulk unsorted PBMCs, naive and antigen-experienced compartments could not be compared conclusively. Compared with the aged group, more naive CD4+ T cells, fewer expanded clones and increased TCR diversity were shown by the long-lived group, suggesting age selection. Observed TCR beta diversity per million T cells fell roughly linearly with age, and a significant reduction was already apparent by age roughly 40. There was a strong correlation between observed TCR beta diversity and the percentage of naive T cells measured by flow cytometry.

Library preparation employed 5' RACE. Sequencing took place on an Illumina HiSeq 2500. A second PCR of about 6 to 11 cycles was run with a J-beta primer mix and a sample-barcoded 5' primer. Each TCR beta cDNA molecule received a unique molecular identifier from a template-switch 5' adaptor carrying 12 random nucleotides. Each sample yielded at least 3 million CDR3-containing paired-end reads. All of the RNA was converted into first-strand cDNA using the Mint cDNA synthesis kit, with a TRBC-specific oligonucleotide serving as the primer. Following uracil-DNA glycosylase treatment, a first 18-cycle PCR with universal primers M1SS and BC2_uni_R was performed on all cDNA. Concerning the study's data processing: Normalization of each sample was performed by random selection of 1 million high-quality reads, each carrying a distinct molecular identifier. Reads with shared molecular identifiers were discarded instead of being binned into consensus sequences. MiTCR, run with a Q25 quality threshold and the strictest error-elimination algorithm, handled CDR3 identification, clonotype clustering and error correction. A nonparametric unseen species model using Euler transformation provided a lower-bound estimate of total TCR beta diversity. Through fastp at Q25 and MiXCR, TCRdb rebuilt clones from the public reads, retaining in-frame beta chains. Identical CDR3 protein sequences are pooled into one entry, listed with their most common genes and DNA. TCRdb's processing, not the authors' own work, is the source of the V and J calls. In all, the sample holds roughly 1.5 million distinct CDR3 sequences, and 42% of those were seen once. 4% of the sample rests with the top ten.

The donors were 40 or so Caucasian individuals from Russia, aged roughly 6 to 100 years, who were systemically healthy. Approximately 9.3 milliliters of peripheral blood were collected from each donor into EDTA-treated Vacutainer tubes. PBMCs were isolated by Ficoll-Paque density-gradient centrifugation, with at least 7 million obtained per sample. Trizol reagent was used to extract total RNA from PBMCs, with at least 6 micrograms per sample. The percentages of naive CD45RAhigh/CD27high T cells were determined by flow cytometry on a PBMC aliquot from every donor. As concerns this clonotype: No antigen is known for it. No base quality information exists; no much larger clone differs at one position.

Specimen: blood. The TCR originated in a woman aged 18-29 years in good health.

The DNA reads TGCGCCAGCAGCTTTCCCGGGCGTGAGCAGTACTTC. It specifies CASSFPGREQYF. This sequence uses TRBV5-1 and TRBJ2-7; the D gene is unclear. From the cysteine through the phenylalanine, the CDR3 covers 12 amino acids. CDR3 DNA only is kept here, 36 bases in frame from base 1. CDR1 and CDR2 are drawn from the germline V gene: SGHRS, YFSETQ. V is cut by 2 bases and J by 7 bases, and the space between the germline ends is 10 bases. The reference TRBV5-1 and TRBJ2-7 proteins fill in what lies around the CDR3, so the full variable domain reads KAGVTQTPRYLIKTRGQQVTLSCSPISGHRSVSWYQQTPGQGLQFLFEYFSETQRNKGNFPGRFSGRQFSNSRSEMNVSTLELGDSALYLCASSFPGREQYFGPGTRLTVT.